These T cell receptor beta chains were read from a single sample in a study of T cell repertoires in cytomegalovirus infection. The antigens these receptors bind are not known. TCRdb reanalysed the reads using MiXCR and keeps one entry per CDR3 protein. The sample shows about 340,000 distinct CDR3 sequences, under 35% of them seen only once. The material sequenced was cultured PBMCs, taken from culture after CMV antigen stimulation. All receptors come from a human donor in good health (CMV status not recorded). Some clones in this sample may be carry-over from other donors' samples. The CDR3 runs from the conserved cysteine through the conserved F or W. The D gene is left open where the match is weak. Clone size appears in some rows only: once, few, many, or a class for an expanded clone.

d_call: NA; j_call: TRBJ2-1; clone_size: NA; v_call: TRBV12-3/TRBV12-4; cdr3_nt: TGTGCCAGCCACCGGGGTTCCGCTTCCGAGCAGTTCTTC; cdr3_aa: CASHRGSASEQFF
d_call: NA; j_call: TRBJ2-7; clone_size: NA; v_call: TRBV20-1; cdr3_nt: TGCAGTGCTAGAGATCCCGTGACCTACGAGCAGTACTTC; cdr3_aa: CSARDPVTYEQYF
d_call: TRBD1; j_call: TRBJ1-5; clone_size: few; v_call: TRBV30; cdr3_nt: TGTGCCTGGAGTAGACAGGGGTGGACGAATCAGCCCCAGCATTTT; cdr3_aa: CAWSRQGWTNQPQHF
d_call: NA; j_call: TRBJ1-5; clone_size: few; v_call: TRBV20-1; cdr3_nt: TGCAGTGCTCCCCTACCCACAAGTGTTAGCAATCAGCCCCAGCATTTT; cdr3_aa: CSAPLPTSVSNQPQHF
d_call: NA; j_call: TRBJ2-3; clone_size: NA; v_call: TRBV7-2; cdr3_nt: TGTGCCAGCAGCCGTAGCGGTGCCAAGGGAAATACGCAGTATTTT; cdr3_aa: CASSRSGAKGNTQYF
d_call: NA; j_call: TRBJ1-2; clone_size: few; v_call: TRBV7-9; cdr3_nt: TGTGCCAGCAGCTTAGGGGCAGGGAATGGCTACACCTTC; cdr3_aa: CASSLGAGNGYTF
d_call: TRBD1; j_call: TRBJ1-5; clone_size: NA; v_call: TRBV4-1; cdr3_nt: TGCGCCAGCAGCGTGAACCGGGACAGGAACAATCAGCCCCAGCATTTT; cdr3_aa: CASSVNRDRNNQPQHF
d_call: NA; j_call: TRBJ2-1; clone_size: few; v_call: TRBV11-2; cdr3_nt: TGTGCCAGCAGCCTCCGGACGGGTGAGCAGTTCTTC; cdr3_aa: CASSLRTGEQFF
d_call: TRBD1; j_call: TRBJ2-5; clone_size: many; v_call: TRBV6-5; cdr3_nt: TGTGCCAGCAGTTACTTGTTGACAGGGGGCGGAGAGACCCAGTACTTC; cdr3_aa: CASSYLLTGGGETQYF
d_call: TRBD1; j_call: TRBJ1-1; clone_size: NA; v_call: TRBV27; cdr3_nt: TGTGCCAGCAGTTCACGGGACAGGGACACTGAAGCTTTCTTT; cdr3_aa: CASSSRDRDTEAFF
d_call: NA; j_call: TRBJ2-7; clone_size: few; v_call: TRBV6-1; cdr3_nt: TGTGCCAGCAGTGTCCCTTCCAGGGGTTACTACGAGCAGTACTTC; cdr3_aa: CASSVPSRGYYEQYF
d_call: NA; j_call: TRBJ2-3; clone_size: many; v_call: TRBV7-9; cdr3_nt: TGTGCCAGCAGCTTTGTGGGAGTCACAGATACGCAGTATTTT; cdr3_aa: CASSFVGVTDTQYF
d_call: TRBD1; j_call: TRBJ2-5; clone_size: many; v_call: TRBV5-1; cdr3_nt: TGCGCCAGCAGCGCGAGGACAGGGGGAGGAGAGACCCAGTACTTC; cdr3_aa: CASSARTGGGETQYF
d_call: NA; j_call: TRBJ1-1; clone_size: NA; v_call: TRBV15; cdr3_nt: TGTGCCACCAGCAGAGAAGTGGGGGAAGCTTTCTTT; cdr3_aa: CATSREVGEAFF
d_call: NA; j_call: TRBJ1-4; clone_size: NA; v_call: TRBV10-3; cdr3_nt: TGTGCCATCAGTGAGTCACAGAATGAAAAACTGTTTTTT; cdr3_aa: CAISESQNEKLFF
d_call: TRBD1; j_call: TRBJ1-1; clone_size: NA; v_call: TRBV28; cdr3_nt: TGTGCCAGCAGTTTGAGTAAGGGGGCGCTTACTGAAGCTTTCTTT; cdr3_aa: CASSLSKGALTEAFF
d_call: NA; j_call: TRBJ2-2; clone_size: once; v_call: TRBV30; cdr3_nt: TGTGCCTGGAGCGCCGTGGGCGGTTTCGGCACCGGGGAGCTGTTTTTT; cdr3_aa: CAWSAVGGFGTGELFF
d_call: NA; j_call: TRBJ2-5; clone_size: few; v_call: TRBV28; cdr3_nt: TGTGCCAGTCTTTGGACGGGTCAAGAGACCCAGTACTTC; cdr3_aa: CASLWTGQETQYF
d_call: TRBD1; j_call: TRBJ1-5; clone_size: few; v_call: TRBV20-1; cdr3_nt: TGCAGTGCTCTCCTGACAGGGGGCGGCCGACAGCCCCAGCATTTT; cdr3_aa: CSALLTGGGRQPQHF
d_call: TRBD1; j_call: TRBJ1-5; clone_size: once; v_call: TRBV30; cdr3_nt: TGTGCCTGGAGTCTGACAGGGGGCCAGCCCCAGCATTTT; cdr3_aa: CAWSLTGGQPQHF
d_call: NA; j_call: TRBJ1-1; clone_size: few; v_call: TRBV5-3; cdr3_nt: TGTGCCAGCAGCGGCAGGGGAAGAGGGTACACTGAAGCTTTCTTT; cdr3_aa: CASSGRGRGYTEAFF
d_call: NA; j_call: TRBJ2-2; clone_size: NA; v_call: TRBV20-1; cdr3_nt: TGCAGTGCTTCCGCTTGGGGCTCGAACACCGGGGAGCTGTTTTTT; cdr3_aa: CSASAWGSNTGELFF
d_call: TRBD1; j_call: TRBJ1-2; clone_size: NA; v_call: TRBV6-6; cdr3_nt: TGTGCCAGCAGTTACTCGAGAGGGGGCGATGGCTACACCTTC; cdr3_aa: CASSYSRGGDGYTF
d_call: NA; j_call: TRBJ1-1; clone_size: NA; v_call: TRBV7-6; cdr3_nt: TGTGCCAGCAGGTATACAGCGGGGAACACTGAAGCTTTCTTT; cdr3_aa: CASRYTAGNTEAFF
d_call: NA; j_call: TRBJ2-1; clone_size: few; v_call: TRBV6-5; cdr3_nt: TGTGCCAGCAGTTACTTATCATATCACAATGAGCAGTTCTTC; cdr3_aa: CASSYLSYHNEQFF
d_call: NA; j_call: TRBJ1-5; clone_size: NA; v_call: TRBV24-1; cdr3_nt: TGTGCCACCAGTGACCAGGGGAATAGCAATCAGCCCCAGCATTTT; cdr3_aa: CATSDQGNSNQPQHF
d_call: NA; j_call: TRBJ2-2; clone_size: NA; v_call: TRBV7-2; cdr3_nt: TGTGCCAGCAGCTTGGACGCCGTAGCGGTGAACACCGGGGAGCTGTTTTTT; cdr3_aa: CASSLDAVAVNTGELFF
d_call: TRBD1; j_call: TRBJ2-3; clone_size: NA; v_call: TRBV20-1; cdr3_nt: TGCAGTGTCTGGGACAGGGGGATATTTGGAAGCACAGATACGCAGTATTTT; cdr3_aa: CSVWDRGIFGSTDTQYF
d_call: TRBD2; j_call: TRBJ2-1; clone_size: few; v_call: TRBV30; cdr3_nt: TGTGCCGGGGGACTAGCGGACAATGAGCAGTTCTTC; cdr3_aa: CAGGLADNEQFF
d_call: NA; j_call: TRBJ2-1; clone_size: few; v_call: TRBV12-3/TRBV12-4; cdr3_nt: TGTGCCAGCAGTCCCGAGCCCCGAGAGCAGTTCTTC; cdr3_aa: CASSPEPREQFF
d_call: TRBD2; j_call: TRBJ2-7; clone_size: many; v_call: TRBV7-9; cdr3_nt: TGTGCCAGCAGCTCCGGGCTGCCTAGCGGGGGAAACGAGCAGTACTTC; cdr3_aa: CASSSGLPSGGNEQYF
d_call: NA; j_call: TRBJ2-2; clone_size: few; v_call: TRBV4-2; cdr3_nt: TGTGCCAGCAACCCCTCACGGGGGAGCGGGGAGCTGTTTTTT; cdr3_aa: CASNPSRGSGELFF
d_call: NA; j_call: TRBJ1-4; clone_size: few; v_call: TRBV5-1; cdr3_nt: TGCGCCAGCAGCCACAACCCCGGGGGCCCAACTAATGAAAAACTGTTTTTT; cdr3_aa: CASSHNPGGPTNEKLFF
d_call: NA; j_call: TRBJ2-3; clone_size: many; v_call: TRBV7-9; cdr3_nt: TGTGCCAGCAGCTTTGGAGCGAGCACAGATACGCAGTATTTT; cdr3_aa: CASSFGASTDTQYF
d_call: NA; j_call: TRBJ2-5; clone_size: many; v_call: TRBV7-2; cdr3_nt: TGTGCCAGCAGCTTCCCCGACCAGCAAGAGACCCAGTACTTC; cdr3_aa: CASSFPDQQETQYF
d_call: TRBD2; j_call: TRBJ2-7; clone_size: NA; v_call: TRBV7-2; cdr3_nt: TGTGCCAGCAGCCCTAGGCGGGACTACTACGAGCAGTACTTC; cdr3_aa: CASSPRRDYYEQYF
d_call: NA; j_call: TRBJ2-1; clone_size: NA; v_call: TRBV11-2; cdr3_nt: TGTGCCAGCAGCCCTAGTTCGGCGGTGTACAATGAGCAGTTCTTC; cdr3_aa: CASSPSSAVYNEQFF
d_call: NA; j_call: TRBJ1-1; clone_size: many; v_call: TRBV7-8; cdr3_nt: TGTGCCAGCAGCTTAGTCGGGGGGGGTCGGGGTGGCACTGAAGCTTTCTTT; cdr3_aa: CASSLVGGGRGGTEAFF
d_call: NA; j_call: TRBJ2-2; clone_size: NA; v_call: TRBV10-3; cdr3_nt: TGTGCCACGGGGCAGGTGGCAGGCACCGGGGAGCTGTTTTTT; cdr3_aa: CATGQVAGTGELFF
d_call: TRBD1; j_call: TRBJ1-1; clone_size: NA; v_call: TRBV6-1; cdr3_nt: TGTGCCAGCAGATCGGGACAGGGGGGAGGCACTGAAGCTTTCTTT; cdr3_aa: CASRSGQGGGTEAFF
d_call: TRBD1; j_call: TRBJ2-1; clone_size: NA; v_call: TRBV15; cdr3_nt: TGTGCCACCAGCAGAGACAGGGGGAAAAATGAGCAGTTCTTC; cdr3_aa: CATSRDRGKNEQFF
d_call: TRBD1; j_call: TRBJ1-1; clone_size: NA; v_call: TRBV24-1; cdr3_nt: TGTGCCACCAGTGAACAAACAGGGGATGAAGCTTTCTTT; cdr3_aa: CATSEQTGDEAFF
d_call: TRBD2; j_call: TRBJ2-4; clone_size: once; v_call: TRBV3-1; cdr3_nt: TGTGCCAGCAGCCAGGCGGGGGGGCCGAACATTCAGTACTTC; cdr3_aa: CASSQAGGPNIQYF
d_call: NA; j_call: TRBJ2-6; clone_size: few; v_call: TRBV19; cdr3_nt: TGTGCCAGTAGTATCGGGGCTCTCTGGGCTGGGGCCAACGTCCTGACTTTC; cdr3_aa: CASSIGALWAGANVLTF
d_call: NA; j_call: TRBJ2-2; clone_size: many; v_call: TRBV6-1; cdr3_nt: TGTGCCAGCAGCCCATCCGCCGGGGAGCTGTTTTTT; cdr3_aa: CASSPSAGELFF
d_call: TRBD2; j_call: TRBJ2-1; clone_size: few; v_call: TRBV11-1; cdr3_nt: TGTGCCAGCAGCCCTCGACCCGGGACTAGCGGGATAAGAGAGCAGTTCTTC; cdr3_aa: CASSPRPGTSGIREQFF
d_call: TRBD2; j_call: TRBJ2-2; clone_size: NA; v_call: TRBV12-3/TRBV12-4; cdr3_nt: TGTGCCAGCAGTTGGAGCGGGGAGAACACCGGGGAGCTGTTTTTT; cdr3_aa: CASSWSGENTGELFF
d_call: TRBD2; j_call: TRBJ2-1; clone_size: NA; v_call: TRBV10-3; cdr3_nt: TGTGCCATCAGTTCCCGGACTAGCGGATATATCTATGAGCAGTTCTTC; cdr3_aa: CAISSRTSGYIYEQFF
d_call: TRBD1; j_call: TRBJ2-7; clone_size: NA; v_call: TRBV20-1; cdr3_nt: TGCAGTGCTCCCTCAGGGGGCCCAAACGAGCAGTACTTC; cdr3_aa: CSAPSGGPNEQYF